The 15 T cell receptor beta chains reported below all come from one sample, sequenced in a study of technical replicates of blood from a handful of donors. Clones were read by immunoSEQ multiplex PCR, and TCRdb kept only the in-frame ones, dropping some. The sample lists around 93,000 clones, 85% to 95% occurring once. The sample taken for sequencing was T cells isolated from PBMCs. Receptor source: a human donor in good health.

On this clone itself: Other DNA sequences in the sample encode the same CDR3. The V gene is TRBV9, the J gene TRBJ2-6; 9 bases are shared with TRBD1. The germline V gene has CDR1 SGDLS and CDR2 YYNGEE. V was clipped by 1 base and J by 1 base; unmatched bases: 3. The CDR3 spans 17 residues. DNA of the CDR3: TGTGCCAGCAGCGTAACAGGGGGCGCGTCTGGGGCCAACGTCCTGACTTTC. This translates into CASSVTGGASGANVLTF.

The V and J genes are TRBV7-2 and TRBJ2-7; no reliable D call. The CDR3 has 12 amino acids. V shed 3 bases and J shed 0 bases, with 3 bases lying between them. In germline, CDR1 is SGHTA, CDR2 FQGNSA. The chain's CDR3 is CASSFHSYEQYF. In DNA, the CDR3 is TGTGCCAGCAGCTTCCACTCCTACGAGCAGTACTTC.

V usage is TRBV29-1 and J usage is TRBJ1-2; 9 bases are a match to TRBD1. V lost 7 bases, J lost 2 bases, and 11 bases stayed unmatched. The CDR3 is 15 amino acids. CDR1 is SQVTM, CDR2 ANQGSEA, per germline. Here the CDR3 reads CSAETPTGGNYGYTF. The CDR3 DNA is TGCAGCGCCGAAACCCCGACAGGGGGGAACTATGGCTACACCTTC.

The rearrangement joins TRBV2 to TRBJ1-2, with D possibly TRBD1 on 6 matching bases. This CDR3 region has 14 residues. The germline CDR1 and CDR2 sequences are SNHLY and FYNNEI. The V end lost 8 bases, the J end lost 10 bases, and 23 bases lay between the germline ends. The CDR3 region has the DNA TGTGCCAGCGCCGAGCACAGGGCCATGGAGCCCTACACCTTC. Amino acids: CASAEHRAMEPYTF.

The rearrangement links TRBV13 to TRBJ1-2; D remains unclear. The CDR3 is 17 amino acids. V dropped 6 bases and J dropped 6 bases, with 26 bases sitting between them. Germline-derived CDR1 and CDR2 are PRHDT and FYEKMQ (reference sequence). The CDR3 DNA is TGTGCCAGCAGGGATTTAACATACTTTGGCGGCCAGCATGGCTACACCTTC. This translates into CASRDLTYFGGQHGYTF.

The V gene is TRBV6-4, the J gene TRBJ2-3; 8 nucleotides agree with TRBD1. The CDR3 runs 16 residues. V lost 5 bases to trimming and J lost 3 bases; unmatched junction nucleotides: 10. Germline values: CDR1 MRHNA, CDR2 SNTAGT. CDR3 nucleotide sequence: TGTGCCAGCAGTCTCTACCCGGGACAGGAGACAGATACGCAGTATTTT. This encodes CASSLYPGQETDTQYF.

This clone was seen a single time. CDR3 amino acids: CASRLSGSYNEQFF. CDR3 coding DNA: TGCGCCAGTAGGCTTAGCGGGAGTTACAATGAGCAGTTCTTC. The chain employs TRBV5-1 and TRBJ2-1; 9 positions match TRBD2. The CDR3 runs to 14 residues. CDR1 and CDR2 from the germline V gene are SGHRS and YFSETQ. Trimming cost V 8 bases and J 4 bases; bases outside gene matches: 7.

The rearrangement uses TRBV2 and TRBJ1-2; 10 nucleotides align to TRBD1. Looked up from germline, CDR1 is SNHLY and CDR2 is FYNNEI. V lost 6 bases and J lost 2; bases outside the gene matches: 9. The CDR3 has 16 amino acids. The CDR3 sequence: CASSGPWTGGNYGYTF. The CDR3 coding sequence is TGTGCCAGCAGCGGACCCTGGACAGGGGGGAACTATGGCTACACCTTC.

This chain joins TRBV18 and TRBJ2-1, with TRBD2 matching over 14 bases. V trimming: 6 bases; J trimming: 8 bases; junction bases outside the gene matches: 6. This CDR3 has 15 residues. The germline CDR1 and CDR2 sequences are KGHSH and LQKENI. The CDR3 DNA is TGTGCCAGCTCCCTGGGACTAGCGGGAGCCCATGAGCAGTTCTTC. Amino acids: CASSLGLAGAHEQFF.

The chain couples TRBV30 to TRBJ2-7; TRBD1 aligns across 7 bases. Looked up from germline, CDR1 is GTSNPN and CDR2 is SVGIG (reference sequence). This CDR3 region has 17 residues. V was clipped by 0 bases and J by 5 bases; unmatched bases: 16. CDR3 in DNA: TGTGCCTGGAGTGTAGGTATGTTCCGAGGGGGCGGAGACGAGCAGTACTTC. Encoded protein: CAWSVGMFRGGGDEQYF.

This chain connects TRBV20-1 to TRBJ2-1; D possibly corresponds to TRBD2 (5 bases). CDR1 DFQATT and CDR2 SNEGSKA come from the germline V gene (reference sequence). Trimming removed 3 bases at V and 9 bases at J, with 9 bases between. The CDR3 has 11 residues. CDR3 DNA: TGCAGTGCTAGTATAGGACTTGAGCAGTTCTTC. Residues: CSASIGLEQFF.

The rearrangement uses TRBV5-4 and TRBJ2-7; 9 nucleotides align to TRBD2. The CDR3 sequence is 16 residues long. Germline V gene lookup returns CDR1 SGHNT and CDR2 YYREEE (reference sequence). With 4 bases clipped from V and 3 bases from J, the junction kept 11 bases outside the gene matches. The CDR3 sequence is CASSTLAGVPYYEQYF. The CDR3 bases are TGTGCCAGCAGCACGTTAGCGGGAGTCCCCTACTACGAGCAGTACTTC. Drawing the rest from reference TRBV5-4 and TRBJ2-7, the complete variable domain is ETGVTQSPTHLIKTRGQQVTLRCSSQSGHNTVSWYQQALGQGPQFIFQYYREEENGRGNFPPRFSGLQFPNYSSELNVNALELDDSALYLCASSTLAGVPYYEQYFGPGTRLTVT.

The CDR3 DNA is TGTGCCAGCAGCCCTGCATGGGACAGGTCCTATGGCTACACCTTC. Protein product: CASSPAWDRSYGYTF. V is TRBV13 and J is TRBJ1-2, with TRBD1 matching over 8 bases. The CDR3 loop spans 15 amino acids. Germline-derived CDR1 and CDR2 are PRHDT and FYEKMQ (reference sequence). V dropped 5 bases and J dropped 4; count of bases not matched to a gene: 9.

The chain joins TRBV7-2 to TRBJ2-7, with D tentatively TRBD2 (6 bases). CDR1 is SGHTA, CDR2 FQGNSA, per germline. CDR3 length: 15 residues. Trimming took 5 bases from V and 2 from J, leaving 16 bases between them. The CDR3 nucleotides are TGTGCCAGCAGCCAACGGGCGGGGCTAACCTACGAGCAGTACTTC. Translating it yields CASSQRAGLTYEQYF.

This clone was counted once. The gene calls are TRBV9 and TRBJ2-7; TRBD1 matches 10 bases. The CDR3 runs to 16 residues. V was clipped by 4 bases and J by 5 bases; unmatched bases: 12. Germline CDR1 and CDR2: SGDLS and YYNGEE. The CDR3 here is CASSRGTGAAWDEQYF. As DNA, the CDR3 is TGTGCCAGCAGCCGGGGGACAGGGGCCGCCTGGGACGAGCAGTACTTC.